The 23 T cell receptor beta chains below come from one sample, sequenced in a study of chemoradiotherapy in HPV16-positive cancers. Sequenced by immunoSEQ multiplex PCR; TCRdb stores in-frame clones only, minus some. The table records several thousand clones, around 82% of them present only once. This specimen was acquired from a patient who underwent chemoradiotherapy. These receptors originate from a human donor with HPV-associated anogenital cancer.

The rearrangement joins TRBV6-5 to TRBJ1-5; TRBD1 aligns across 9 bases. Germline V gene lookup returns CDR1 MNHEY and CDR2 SVGAGI. The trim removed 2 bases at V and 7 bases at J, leaving 9 bases unmatched. The CDR3 extends over 16 amino acids. CDR3 nucleotides: TGTGCCAGCAGTTACGCCGGGACAGGGTATGAGCAGCCCCAGCATTTT. Amino acids: CASSYAGTGYEQPQHF.

This chain joins TRBV11-2 and TRBJ2-5, with unresolved D. This CDR3 spans 13 amino acids. Germline-derived CDR1 and CDR2 are SGHAT and FQNNGV. Trimming left V 4 bases short and J 2 bases short, with 8 bases between. CDR3 sequence (DNA): TGTGCCAGCAGCTCGTGGGCACAAGAGACCCAGTACTTC. This codes for CASSSWAQETQYF. Filled out from reference TRBV11-2 and TRBJ2-5, the complete variable domain reads EAGVAQSPRYKIIEKRQSVAFWCNPISGHATLYWYQQILGQGPKLLIQFQNNGVVDDSQLPKDRFSAERLKGVDSTLKIQPAKLEDSAVYLCASSSWAQETQYFGPGTRLLVL.

This clone was seen a single time. This chain uses TRBV5-4 with TRBJ2-6; no definite D call. Per germline, CDR1 SGHNT and CDR2 YYREEE (reference sequence). This CDR3 has 17 amino acids. Trimming stripped 0 bases from V and 0 bases from J, with 10 bases between. The CDR3 nucleotides are TGTGCCAGCAGCTTGGGTGTAGGTACCTCTGGGGCCAACGTCCTGACTTTC. It translates to CASSLGVGTSGANVLTF. Drawing the rest from reference TRBV5-4 and TRBJ2-6, the complete variable domain is ETGVTQSPTHLIKTRGQQVTLRCSSQSGHNTVSWYQQALGQGPQFIFQYYREEENGRGNFPPRFSGLQFPNYSSELNVNALELDDSALYLCASSLGVGTSGANVLTFGAGSRLTVL.

The rearrangement links TRBV4-1 to TRBJ1-2; D not certain. V was shortened by 0 bases and J by 8 bases, with 10 bases between the two germline ends. Germline CDR1 MGHRA, CDR2 YSYEKL. The CDR3 has 13 residues. CDR3 nucleotide sequence: TGCGCCAGCAGCCAAGAGCAGAGTCAGGGCTACACCTTC. Translating it yields CASSQEQSQGYTF.

As DNA, the CDR3 is TGTGCCAGCAGCCAAGGTTTAACGGGGGGCTTCCGAGAGGAGCAGTACTTC. Protein: CASSQGLTGGFREEQYF. The V gene is TRBV4-2, the J gene TRBJ2-7; D is possibly TRBD2 (7 bases). CDR1 is LGHNA and CDR2 is YNFKEQ in the germline V gene. Trimming shortened V by 1 base and J by 7 bases, and 23 bases separated the two germline ends. The CDR3 totals 17 residues.

This clone was found a few times. This rearrangement joins TRBV2 to TRBJ1-2; TRBD1 is a possible D gene (6 bases). Per germline, CDR1 SNHLY and CDR2 FYNNEI. Trimming took 6 bases from V and 7 from J, leaving 18 bases between them. The CDR3 covers 14 residues. The CDR3 spells CASSEQGAVPGYTF. The CDR3, as DNA: TGTGCCAGCAGCGAACAGGGTGCTGTTCCTGGCTACACCTTC.

The chain employs TRBV7-9 and TRBJ1-1; possible D gene TRBD1, 5 bases. Trimming removed 5 bases from V and 5 bases from J, with 15 bases in between. Germline CDR1 reads SEHNR; CDR2 reads FQNEAQ (reference sequence). This CDR3 has 14 residues. CDR3 in amino acids: CASSLDGGFTEAFF. As DNA, the CDR3 is TGTGCCAGCAGCCTGGATGGGGGGTTTACTGAAGCTTTCTTT.

This clone appeared a single time. The chain carries TRBV30 and TRBJ1-2, with a possible D match to TRBD1 (5 bases). The CDR3 spans 11 residues. V was trimmed by 2 bases and J by 8 bases, leaving 9 bases between them. Germline V gene data show CDR1 as GTSNPN and CDR2 as SVGIG (reference sequence). The CDR3 loop reads CAWSQGEGYTF. In nucleotides, the CDR3 is TGTGCCTGGAGTCAGGGTGAAGGCTACACCTTC.

This clone was seen only once. The rearrangement joins TRBV7-2 to TRBJ2-1; 15 bases map to TRBD2. The CDR3 runs 19 residues. With V trimmed by 2 bases and J by 7 bases, 12 bases remained unmatched. Germline lookup yields CDR1 SGHTA and CDR2 FQGNSA. The CDR3 here is CASSLSSGTSGGINNEQFF. The CDR3 region has the DNA TGTGCCAGCAGCTTATCTTCCGGGACTAGCGGGGGGATCAATAATGAGCAGTTCTTC.

Regarding this clone: The junction does not match germline at one end; this may be a read error. The chain couples TRBV7-7 to TRBJ2-7, with TRBD1 identical over 8 bases. This CDR3 spans 14 amino acids. In germline, CDR1 is SSHAT, CDR2 FNYEAQ (reference sequence). The CDR3 loop reads CASSPDRDSYEQYF. For the CDR3, the DNA is TGTGCTAGCAGCCCGGACAGGGACTCCTACGAGCAGTACTTC.

The chain is built from TRBV30 and TRBJ2-3; 9 nucleotides match TRBD1. V dropped 2 bases and J dropped 1; count of bases not matched to a gene: 1. The CDR3 is 14 residues long. The germline V gene encodes CDR1 GTSNPN and CDR2 SVGIG (reference sequence). In DNA form, the CDR3 reads TGTGCCTGGAGTAGGACAGGGGGCACAGATACGCAGTATTTT. This translates into CAWSRTGGTDTQYF.

The chain uses TRBV6-1 and TRBJ2-7; possible D gene TRBD1, 6 bases. CDR1 is MNHNS and CDR2 is SASEGT in the germline V gene. The CDR3 contains 14 residues. V was clipped by 5 bases and J by 1 base, with 12 bases between them. Written as DNA, the CDR3 is TGTGCCAGCAGTATTTACAGGGTTTCCTACGAGCAGTACTTC. Encoded protein: CASSIYRVSYEQYF.

The J gene is TRBJ1-1, the V gene TRBV28; the D is unclear. The CDR3 totals 11 residues. V was trimmed by 2 bases and J by 11 bases, leaving 9 bases between them. Germline V gene data show CDR1 as MDHEN and CDR2 as SYDVKM. The CDR3 sequence is CASSLTGRAFF. The CDR3 DNA follows: TGTGCCAGCAGTTTAACTGGCCGGGCTTTCTTT. Full variable domain (rest looked up from reference TRBV28 and TRBJ1-1): DVKVTQSSRYLVKRTGEKVFLECVQDMDHENMFWYRQDPGLGLRLIYFSYDVKMKEKGDIPEGYSVSREKKERFSLILESASTNQTSMYLCASSLTGRAFFGQGTRLTVV.

V is TRBV7-2 and J is TRBJ1-6, with 7 nucleotides matching TRBD1. V shed 4 bases and J 8 bases; nucleotides not matched to a gene: 8. The CDR3 extends over 15 amino acids. Germline loops: CDR1 SGHTA, CDR2 FQGNSA. CDR3 loop: CASSSRQGRDSPLHF. CDR3 sequence (DNA): TGTGCCAGCAGCTCCCGACAGGGAAGGGATTCACCCCTCCACTTT.

The V call is TRBV5-4, the J call TRBJ1-2; 8 positions match TRBD1. The junction had 2 bases not matched to a gene; V was cut back by 9 bases and J by 4 bases. CDR1 is SGHNT, CDR2 YYREEE, per germline (reference sequence). The CDR3 is 11 amino acids. CDR3 sequence (DNA): TGTGCCACAGGACAGGGCTATGGCTACACCTTC. Encoded protein: CATGQGYGYTF.

About this clone itself: Compared with germline, one end of the junction differs, possibly owing to a read error. Other nucleotide sequences from this sample produce the same CDR3. The genes are TRBV5-4 and TRBJ1-2; weak D call: TRBD1 (6 bases). The CDR3 consists of 14 residues. CDR1 and CDR2 from the germline V gene are SGHNT and YYREEE (reference sequence). CDR3 sequence reads: CASSFTGGGYGYTF. Here the CDR3 DNA reads TGTGCTAGCAGCTTTACAGGAGGGGGCTATGGCTACACCTTC.

This clone was recorded once. The V call is TRBV18, the J call TRBJ2-3; 8 bases fit TRBD2. This CDR3 has 15 residues. V dropped 2 bases and J dropped 6; count of bases not matched to a gene: 7. The germline V gene encodes CDR1 KGHSH and CDR2 LQKENI. As DNA, the CDR3 is TGTGCCAGCTCACCAGGCGGGGGGCCCCCGGATACGCAGTATTTT. It specifies CASSPGGGPPDTQYF.

This clone was seen a handful of times. The rearrangement joins TRBV4-2 to TRBJ1-6; D gene ambiguous. CDR1 is LGHNA and CDR2 is YNFKEQ in the germline V gene. Trimming cost V 0 bases and J 8 bases, with 20 bases left between them. CDR3 length: 18 amino acids. The CDR3 reads CASSQDRVDTGSHSPLHF. CDR3 bases: TGTGCCAGCAGCCAAGATCGGGTTGATACTGGTTCTCATTCACCCCTCCACTTT.

V gene TRBV18 combines with J gene TRBJ1-1, with D hard to call. V was cut by 5 bases and J by 1 base, with 11 bases left in between. Per the germline V gene, CDR1 is KGHSH and CDR2 is LQKENI. The CDR3 is 14 amino acids. The CDR3: CASSRQEGNTEAFF. CDR3 coding DNA: TGTGCCAGCTCAAGACAAGAGGGGAACACTGAAGCTTTCTTT. The whole variable domain, remainder taken from reference TRBV18 and TRBJ1-1, is NAGVMQNPRHLVRRRGQEARLRCSPMKGHSHVYWYRQLPEEGLKFMVYLQKENIIDESGMPKERFSAEFPKEGPSILRIQQVVRGDSAAYFCASSRQEGNTEAFFGQGTRLTVV.

The CDR3, as DNA: TGCGCCAGCAGCCCCGGGACAGGGGGAACCGGGGAGCTGTTTTTT. Its protein is CASSPGTGGTGELFF. The J gene is TRBJ2-2, the V gene TRBV5-1; 11 nucleotides line up with TRBD1. Trimming took 4 bases from V and 5 from J; bases not matched to a gene: 4. Germline lookup yields CDR1 SGHRS and CDR2 YFSETQ. The CDR3 loop spans 15 amino acids.

The chain employs TRBV2 and TRBJ1-4; 7 bases line up with TRBD1. Germline V gene data show CDR1 as SNHLY and CDR2 as FYNNEI. CDR3 length: 18 amino acids. Trimming removed 5 bases from V and 0 bases from J; junction bases left unmatched: 12. The CDR3 bases are TGTGCCAGCAGTCTTAGGGACAGTCGATATGCAACTAATGAAAAACTGTTTTTT. Its protein is CASSLRDSRYATNEKLFF.

The chain joins TRBV9 to TRBJ2-3, with 8 positions matching TRBD2. V lost 0 bases, J lost 4 bases, and 7 bases stayed unmatched. The germline CDR1 and CDR2 sequences are SGDLS and YYNGEE. The CDR3 length is 16 residues. The CDR3 is CASSVGNSGASDTQYF. The CDR3 DNA is TGTGCCAGCAGCGTAGGAAATAGCGGGGCTTCAGATACGCAGTATTTT.

The chain employs TRBV7-9 and TRBJ1-1; no reliable D call. This CDR3 spans 12 amino acids. Per germline, CDR1 SEHNR and CDR2 FQNEAQ (reference sequence). Trimming shortened V by 5 bases and J by 5 bases, and 9 bases separated the two germline ends. The CDR3 is CASSQGETEAFF. The CDR3 nucleotides read TGTGCCAGCAGCCAAGGCGAGACTGAAGCTTTCTTT.